The sequence of this T cell receptor beta chain was determined in a study of T cell responses to AZD1222 COVID-19 vaccine. Findings and limits, study-wide: Clonal diversity was possibly underestimated, and the donors were mostly white British, with more females.

As regards this clone: Its specificity is not known.

The CDR3 runs 14 residues. Germline V CDR1 and CDR2: SGHDT, YYEEEE. Trimming removed 2 bases from V and 3 bases from J, with 12 bases in between. Method: immunoSEQ multiplex PCR; TCRdb's copy keeps in-frame clones and lacks some. The sample carries 110,000 to 150,000 clones, approximately 86% recorded once. The sample consisted of peripheral blood, taken on day 0 of AZD1222 vaccination. This TCR was recovered from an adult in good health. The chain carries TRBV5-6 and TRBJ2-7; the D gene is possibly TRBD1 (6 bases). The CDR3 spells CASSLGQNLYEQYF. CDR3 sequence (DNA): TGTGCCAGCAGCTTAGGACAGAATCTCTACGAGCAGTACTTC.